These 15 T cell receptor beta chains were sequenced from one sample in a study of blood T cell repertoires in COVID-19. Assay: immunoSEQ multiplex PCR; the TCRdb copy retains only in-frame clones and omits some. This sample yields 60,000 to 70,000 clones, of which around four fifths are seen a single time; 4.5% to 7% belongs to the top ten. Specimen: peripheral blood. The receptors shown here come from a woman aged 65 to 85 with acute or convalescent COVID-19.

This sequence joins TRBV3-1 (or the pseudogene TRBV3-2) and TRBJ1-2; D is undetermined. Trimming removed 1 base at V and 2 bases at J, with 8 bases between. Germline V gives CDR1 LGHDT, CDR2 YNNKEL (reference sequence). The CDR3 is 14 amino acids. The DNA for the CDR3 is TGTGCCAGCAGCCAAGTGGCCGGGAACTATGGCTACACCTTC. Protein: CASSQVAGNYGYTF.

This clone has a handful of counts. The chain has TRBV18 and TRBJ2-3, with D possibly being TRBD1 (6 bases). V was clipped by 3 bases and J by 5 bases, with 15 bases between them. The CDR3 totals 15 residues. In germline, CDR1 is KGHSH, CDR2 LQKENI. The CDR3 DNA follows: TGTGCCAGCTCACCCCGCAGGGGCGAAGGAGATACGCAGTATTTT. Protein: CASSPRRGEGDTQYF.

The chain links TRBV18 to TRBJ2-1, with D perhaps TRBD1 (6 bases). Trimming removed 0 bases at V and 16 bases at J, with 13 bases between. Germline-derived CDR1 and CDR2 are KGHSH and LQKENI. The CDR3 sequence is 12 residues long. CDR3 nucleotides: TGTGCCAGCTCACCACCAGACAGGTCGCAATTCTTC. Protein sequence: CASSPPDRSQFF.

The CDR3 coding sequence is TGTGCCAGCAGCTTCGCCAGGGCTGAAGCTTTCTTT. Translated: CASSFARAEAFF. V and J are TRBV7-9 and TRBJ1-1; maybe TRBD1 (5 bases). There are 12 residues in the CDR3. V lost 3 bases and J 6 bases, leaving 8 bases between the germline ends. Germline V gene lookup returns CDR1 SEHNR and CDR2 FQNEAQ (reference sequence).

The V and J genes are TRBV7-8 and TRBJ1-5; 10 nucleotides agree with TRBD1. CDR1 and CDR2 (germline): SGHVS, FQNEAQ. CDR3 length: 20 amino acids. Losses at the gene ends were 11 bases for V and 8 bases for J; bases not matched to a gene: 30. The chain's CDR3 is CAPYSLIRTGTGDVKKPQHF. The CDR3 DNA is TGTGCCCCCTACTCGCTAATACGAACCGGGACAGGGGACGTTAAAAAGCCCCAGCATTTT.

The chain carries TRBV7-8 and TRBJ1-5, with 7 bases identical to TRBD1. V gave up 5 bases and J gave up 7 bases; unmatched junction bases: 17. The CDR3 sequence is 17 residues long. The germline gives CDR1 SGHVS, CDR2 FQNEAQ. CDR3 residues: CASSRADQTGFRQPQHF. The CDR3, as DNA: TGTGCCAGCAGCCGCGCCGACCAGACAGGGTTTAGACAGCCCCAGCATTTT. Filled out from reference TRBV7-8 and TRBJ1-5, the complete variable domain reads GAGVSQSPRYKVAKRGQDVALRCDPISGHVSLFWYQQALGQGPEFLTYFQNEAQLDKSGLPSDRFFAERPEGSVSTLKIQRTQQEDSAVYLCASSRADQTGFRQPQHFGDGTRLSIL.

This rearrangement joins TRBV3-1 (or the pseudogene TRBV3-2) to TRBJ2-5, with 11 nucleotides matching TRBD2. The CDR3 is 18 residues long. V dropped 0 bases and J dropped 0; count of bases not matched to a gene: 6. Germline V CDR1 and CDR2: LGHDT, YNNKEL (reference sequence). The CDR3 sequence is CASSQDRPSGGYQETQYF. In nucleotides, the CDR3 is TGTGCCAGCAGCCAAGATCGGCCTAGCGGGGGGTACCAAGAGACCCAGTACTTC.

The gene calls are TRBV7-7 and TRBJ2-1; 7 bases align to TRBD2. Germline V gives CDR1 SSHAT, CDR2 FNYEAQ (reference sequence). V dropped 5 bases and J dropped 5; count of bases not matched to a gene: 9. This CDR3 spans 15 amino acids. CDR3 sequence (DNA): TGTGCCAGCAGCCGTAGAGCGGGGTCTGACAATGAGCAGTTCTTC. Translation: CASSRRAGSDNEQFF.

V gene TRBV21-1 combines with J gene TRBJ2-7; the tabulated D call, TRBD2, remains unverified against the DNA. TRBV21-1 is shown as a pseudogene. The CDR3 runs 20 residues. The CDR3 spells CASRRGGDLAHYSKSYEQYF. In nucleotides, the CDR3 is TGTGCCAGCAGAAGGGGGGGTGATTTGGCTCACTATTCTAAATCCTACGAGCAGTACTTC.

The chain combines TRBV4-2 with TRBJ2-5; TRBD2 might be the D (6 bases). The CDR3 runs to 16 residues. The germline gives CDR1 LGHNA, CDR2 YNFKEQ. The V gene lost 1 base and the J gene lost 2 bases, with 14 bases spanning the gap. CDR3 residues: CASSQATIAVQETQYF. In nucleotides, the CDR3 is TGTGCCAGCAGCCAAGCCACTATAGCGGTACAAGAGACCCAGTACTTC.

The chain links TRBV9 to TRBJ2-2; tentative D call: TRBD1 (5 bases). The germline V gene has CDR1 SGDLS and CDR2 YYNGEE. The germline V and J ends were trimmed by 4 bases and 5 bases, with 12 bases remaining between them. This CDR3 has 14 amino acids. As DNA, the CDR3 is TGTGCCAGCAGCCCCAAAAAGGGGACCGGGGAGCTGTTTTTT. Its translation: CASSPKKGTGELFF.

This clone occurred a few times. J is TRBJ1-2 and V is TRBV6-5; TRBD1 might be the D (6 bases). V lost 7 bases and J lost 8, with 20 bases in between. Germline values: CDR1 MNHEY, CDR2 SVGAGI. The CDR3 sequence is 14 residues long. The CDR3 bases are TGTGCCAGCATCACAGCTTTACAGGGAGAGGGCTACACCTTC. This codes for CASITALQGEGYTF.

The chain employs TRBV3-1 (or the pseudogene TRBV3-2) and TRBJ2-1; D is undetermined. Germline CDR1 is LGHDT and CDR2 is YNNKEL (reference sequence). This CDR3 comprises 14 residues. The V end lost 0 bases, the J end lost 6 bases, and 9 bases lay between the germline ends. The CDR3, as DNA: TGTGCCAGCAGCCAAGAGATGGCTAGCAATGAGCAGTTCTTC. Its protein product is CASSQEMASNEQFF.

The CDR3 region is CASSQGTGGSGNTIYF. The CDR3 DNA is TGTGCCAGCAGCCAAGGGACAGGGGGCTCGGGTAACACCATATATTTT. The chain joins TRBV3-1 (or the pseudogene TRBV3-2) to TRBJ1-3; 11 nucleotides agree with TRBD1. The germline V gene has CDR1 LGHDT and CDR2 YNNKEL (reference sequence). The CDR3 extends over 16 amino acids. V shed 1 base and J 7 bases; nucleotides not matched to a gene: 6.

There are a few counts of this clone. This sequence joins TRBV2 and TRBJ1-2; TRBD1 matches 8 bases. CDR1 SNHLY and CDR2 FYNNEI come from the germline V gene. V shed 0 bases and J 7 bases; nucleotides not matched to a gene: 4. The CDR3 sequence is 14 residues long. The chain's CDR3 is CASSEARTGSGYTF. The CDR3, as DNA: TGTGCCAGCAGTGAAGCGAGGACAGGGAGTGGCTACACCTTC.